This TCR beta chain was captured by sequencing in a study of beta chain features in type 1 diabetes. All of the isolated RNA was reverse transcribed, so expressed TCRB transcripts were sequenced. Data came from immunoSEQ multiplex PCR; TCRdb stores just in-frame clones and leaves some out. This table has roughly 310,000 clones, 11% appearing once. This clone was observed a few times. The germline CDR1 and CDR2 sequences are SQVTM and ANQGSEA. This CDR3 region has 15 residues. The V gene end was trimmed by 1 base and the J gene end by 0 bases; junction bases not matched to a gene: 2. The V gene is TRBV29-1, the J gene TRBJ2-7; 11 positions match TRBD2. The TCR sequence derives from a woman aged 25 to 39 in good health. The specimen was naive CD4+ T cells from blood. As DNA, the CDR3 is TGCAGCGTTGAAGGACTAGCGGGGTCCTCCTACGAGCAGTACTTC. It yields the protein CSVEGLAGSSYEQYF.